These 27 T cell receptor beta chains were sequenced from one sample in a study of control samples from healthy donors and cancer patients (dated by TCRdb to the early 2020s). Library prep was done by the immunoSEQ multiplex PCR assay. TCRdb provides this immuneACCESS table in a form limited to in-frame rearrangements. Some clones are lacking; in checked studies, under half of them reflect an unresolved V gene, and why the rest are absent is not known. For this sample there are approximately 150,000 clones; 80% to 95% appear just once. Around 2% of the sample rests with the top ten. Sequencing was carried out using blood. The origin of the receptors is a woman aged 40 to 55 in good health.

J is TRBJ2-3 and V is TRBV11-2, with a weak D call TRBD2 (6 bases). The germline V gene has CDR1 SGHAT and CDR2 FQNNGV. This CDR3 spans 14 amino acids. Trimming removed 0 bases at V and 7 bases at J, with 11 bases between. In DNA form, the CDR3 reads TGTGCCAGCAGCTTAGAGGGGGGACGGTATACGCAGTATTTT. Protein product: CASSLEGGRYTQYF.

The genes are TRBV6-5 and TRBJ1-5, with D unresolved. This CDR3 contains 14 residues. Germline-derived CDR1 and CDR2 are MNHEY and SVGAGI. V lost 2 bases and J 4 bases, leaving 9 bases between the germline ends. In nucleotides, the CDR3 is TGTGCCAGCAGTTACCGGACTTCGAATCAGCCCCAGCATTTT. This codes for CASSYRTSNQPQHF.

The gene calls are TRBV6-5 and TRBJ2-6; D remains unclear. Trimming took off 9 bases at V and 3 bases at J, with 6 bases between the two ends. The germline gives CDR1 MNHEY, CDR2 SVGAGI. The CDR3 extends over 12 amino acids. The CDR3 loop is CASGVGANVLTF. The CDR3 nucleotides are TGTGCCAGTGGAGTTGGGGCCAACGTCCTGACTTTC.

The CDR3 sequence is CASSQTLAGGGNEQFF. For the CDR3, the DNA is TGTGCCAGCAGCCAGACATTAGCGGGGGGAGGGAATGAGCAGTTCTTC. This chain joins TRBV4-2 and TRBJ2-1; 10 nucleotides line up with TRBD2. Germline CDR1 and CDR2: LGHNA and YNFKEQ. Germline trimming cut 3 bases from V and 7 bases from J; bases unmatched to any gene: 9. The CDR3 has 16 residues.

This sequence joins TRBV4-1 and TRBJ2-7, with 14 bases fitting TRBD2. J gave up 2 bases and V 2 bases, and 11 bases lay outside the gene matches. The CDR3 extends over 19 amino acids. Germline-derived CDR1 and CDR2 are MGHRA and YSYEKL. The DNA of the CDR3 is TGCGCCAGCAGCCAACCCCGGACTAGCGGGGGGCCCTCTCCCTACGAGCAGTACTTC. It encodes CASSQPRTSGGPSPYEQYF.

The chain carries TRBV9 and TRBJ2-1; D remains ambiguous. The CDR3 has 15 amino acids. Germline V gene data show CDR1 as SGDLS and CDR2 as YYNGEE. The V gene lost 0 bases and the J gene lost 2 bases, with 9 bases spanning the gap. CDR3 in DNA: TGTGCCAGCAGCGTAGGAGGCTCCGCCTACAATGAGCAGTTCTTC. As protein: CASSVGGSAYNEQFF. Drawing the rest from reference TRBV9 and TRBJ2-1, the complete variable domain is DSGVTQTPKHLITATGQRVTLRCSPRSGDLSVYWYQQSLDQGLQFLIQYYNGEERAKGNILERFSAQQFPDLHSELNLSSLELGDSALYFCASSVGGSAYNEQFFGPGTRLTVL.

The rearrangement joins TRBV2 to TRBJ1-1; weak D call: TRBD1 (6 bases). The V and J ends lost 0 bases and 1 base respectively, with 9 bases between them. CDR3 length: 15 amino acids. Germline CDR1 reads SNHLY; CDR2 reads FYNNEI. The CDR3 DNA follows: TGTGCCAGCAGTGAAGCGCTGACAGGGAACACTGAAGCTTTCTTT. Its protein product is CASSEALTGNTEAFF. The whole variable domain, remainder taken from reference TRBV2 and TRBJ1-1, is EPEVTQTPSHQVTQMGQEVILRCVPISNHLYFYWYRQILGQKVEFLVSFYNNEISEKSEIFDDQFSVERPDGSNFTLKIRSTKLEDSAMYFCASSEALTGNTEAFFGQGTRLTVV.

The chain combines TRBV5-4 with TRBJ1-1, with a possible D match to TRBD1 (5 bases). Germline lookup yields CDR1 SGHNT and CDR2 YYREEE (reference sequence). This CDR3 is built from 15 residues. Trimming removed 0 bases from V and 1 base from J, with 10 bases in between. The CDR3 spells CASSLERQSNTEAFF. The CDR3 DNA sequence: TGTGCCAGCAGCTTGGAGAGACAGTCGAACACTGAAGCTTTCTTT.

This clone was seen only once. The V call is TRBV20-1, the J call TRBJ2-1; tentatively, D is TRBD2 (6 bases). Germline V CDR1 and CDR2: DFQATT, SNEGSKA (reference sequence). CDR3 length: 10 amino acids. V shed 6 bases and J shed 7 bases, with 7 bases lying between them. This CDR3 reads CSARENEQFF. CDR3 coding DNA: TGCAGTGCCCGGGAGAATGAGCAGTTCTTC.

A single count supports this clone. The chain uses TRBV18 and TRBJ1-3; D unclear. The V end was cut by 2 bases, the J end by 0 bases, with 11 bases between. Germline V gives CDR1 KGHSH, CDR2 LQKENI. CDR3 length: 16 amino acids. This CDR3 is CASSPMWVGSGNTIYF. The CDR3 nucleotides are TGTGCCAGCTCACCAATGTGGGTTGGCTCTGGAAACACCATATATTTT.

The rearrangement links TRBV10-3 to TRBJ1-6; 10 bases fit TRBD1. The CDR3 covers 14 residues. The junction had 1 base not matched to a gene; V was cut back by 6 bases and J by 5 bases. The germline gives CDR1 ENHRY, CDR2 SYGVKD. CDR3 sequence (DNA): TGTGCCATCAGGGGGACAGGGGATAATTCACCCCTCCACTTT. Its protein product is CAIRGTGDNSPLHF.

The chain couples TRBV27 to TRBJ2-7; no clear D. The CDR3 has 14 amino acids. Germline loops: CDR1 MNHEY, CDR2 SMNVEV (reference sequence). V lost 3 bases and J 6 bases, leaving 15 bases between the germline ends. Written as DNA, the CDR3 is TGTGCCAGCAGTTTTGGTTTTCGGGCCTCCGAGCAGTACTTC. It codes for CASSFGFRASEQYF.

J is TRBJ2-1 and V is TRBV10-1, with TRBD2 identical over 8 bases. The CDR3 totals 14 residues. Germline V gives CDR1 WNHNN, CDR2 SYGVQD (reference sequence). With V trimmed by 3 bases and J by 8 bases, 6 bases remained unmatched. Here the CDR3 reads CASSDNGGADEQFF. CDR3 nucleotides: TGCGCCAGCAGTGACAACGGGGGGGCCGATGAGCAGTTCTTC.

The CDR3 loop reads CASSPRGRGEKLFF. Written as DNA, the CDR3 is TGTGCCAGCAGCCCGAGGGGGCGTGGGGAAAAACTGTTTTTT. J is TRBJ1-4 and V is TRBV9; 7 bases match TRBD1. Germline V gene data show CDR1 as SGDLS and CDR2 as YYNGEE. This CDR3 contains 14 residues. Germline trimming cut 4 bases from V and 8 bases from J; bases unmatched to any gene: 8.

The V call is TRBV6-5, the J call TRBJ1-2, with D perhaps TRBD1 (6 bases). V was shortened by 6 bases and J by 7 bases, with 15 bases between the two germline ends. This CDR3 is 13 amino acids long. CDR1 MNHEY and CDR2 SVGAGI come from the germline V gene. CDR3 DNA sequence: TGTGCCAGCAGAGAGGAGGGGGGGATTGGCTACACCTTC. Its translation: CASREEGGIGYTF.

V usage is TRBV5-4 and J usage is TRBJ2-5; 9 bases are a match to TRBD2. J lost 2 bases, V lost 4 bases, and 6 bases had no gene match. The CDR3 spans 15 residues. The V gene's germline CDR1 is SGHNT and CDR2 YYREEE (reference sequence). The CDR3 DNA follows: TGTGCCAGCAGCCCAAGCGGGGGGACGCAAGAGACCCAGTACTTC. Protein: CASSPSGGTQETQYF. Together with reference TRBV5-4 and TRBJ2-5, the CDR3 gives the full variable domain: ETGVTQSPTHLIKTRGQQVTLRCSSQSGHNTVSWYQQALGQGPQFIFQYYREEENGRGNFPPRFSGLQFPNYSSELNVNALELDDSALYLCASSPSGGTQETQYFGPGTRLLVL.

The CDR3 reads CASSQDSPHSGGTRHEQYF. Here the CDR3 DNA reads TGCGCCAGCAGCCAAGATTCCCCCCACTCGGGGGGCACTAGGCACGAGCAGTACTTC. The V and J genes are TRBV4-1 and TRBJ2-7; a weak D match, TRBD2 (7 bases). The CDR3 spans 19 residues. The germline CDR1 and CDR2 sequences are MGHRA and YSYEKL. Trimming removed 0 bases from V and 5 bases from J, with 26 bases in between.

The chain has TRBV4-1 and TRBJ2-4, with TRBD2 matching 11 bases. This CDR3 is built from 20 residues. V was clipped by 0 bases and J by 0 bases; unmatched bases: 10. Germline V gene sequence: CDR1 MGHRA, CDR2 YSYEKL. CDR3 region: CASSQDPTSGGLLAKNIQYF. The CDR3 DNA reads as TGCGCCAGCAGCCAAGATCCCACTAGCGGGGGACTCCTAGCCAAAAACATTCAGTACTTC.

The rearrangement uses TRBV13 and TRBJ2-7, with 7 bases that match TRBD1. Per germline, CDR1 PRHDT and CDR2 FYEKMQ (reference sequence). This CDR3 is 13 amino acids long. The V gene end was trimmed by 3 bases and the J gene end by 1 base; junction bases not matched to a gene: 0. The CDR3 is CASSLDRSYEQYF. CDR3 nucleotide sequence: TGTGCCAGCAGCTTGGACAGGTCCTACGAGCAGTACTTC.

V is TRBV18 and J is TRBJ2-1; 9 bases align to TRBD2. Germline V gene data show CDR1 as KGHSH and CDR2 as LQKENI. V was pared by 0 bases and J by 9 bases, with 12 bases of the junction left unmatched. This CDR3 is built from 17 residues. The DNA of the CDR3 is TGTGCCAGCTCACCACCTAGCGGGGGTGACGTTTATAGTGAGCAGTTCTTC. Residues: CASSPPSGGDVYSEQFF. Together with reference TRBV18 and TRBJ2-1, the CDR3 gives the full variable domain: NAGVMQNPRHLVRRRGQEARLRCSPMKGHSHVYWYRQLPEEGLKFMVYLQKENIIDESGMPKERFSAEFPKEGPSILRIQQVVRGDSAAYFCASSPPSGGDVYSEQFFGPGTRLTVL.

The CDR3 DNA follows: TGTGCCAGCTCACTTAGGGACAGAGGCTACGAGCAGTACTTC. It specifies CASSLRDRGYEQYF. The chain carries TRBV18 and TRBJ2-7, with 7 positions matching TRBD1. V lost 4 bases, J lost 3 bases, and 6 bases stayed unmatched. The germline CDR1 and CDR2 sequences are KGHSH and LQKENI. CDR3 length: 14 residues.

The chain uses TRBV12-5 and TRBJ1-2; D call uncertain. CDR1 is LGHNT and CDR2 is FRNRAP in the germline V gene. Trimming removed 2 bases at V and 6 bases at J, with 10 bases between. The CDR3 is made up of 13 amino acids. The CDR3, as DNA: TGTGCTAGTGGTTTGTCCACCCAGGATGGCTACACCTTC. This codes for CASGLSTQDGYTF.

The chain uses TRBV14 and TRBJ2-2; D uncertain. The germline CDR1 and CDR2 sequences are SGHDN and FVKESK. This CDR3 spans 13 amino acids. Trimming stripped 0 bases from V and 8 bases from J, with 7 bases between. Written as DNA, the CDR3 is TGTGCCAGCAGCCAAGAATCTACGGGGGAGCTGTTTTTT. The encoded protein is CASSQESTGELFF.

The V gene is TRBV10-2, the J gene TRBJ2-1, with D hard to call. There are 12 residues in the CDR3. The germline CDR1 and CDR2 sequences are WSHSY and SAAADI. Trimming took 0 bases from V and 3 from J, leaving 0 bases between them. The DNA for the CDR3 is TGCGCCAGCAGTGAGTCCTACAATGAGCAGTTCTTC. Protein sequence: CASSESYNEQFF.

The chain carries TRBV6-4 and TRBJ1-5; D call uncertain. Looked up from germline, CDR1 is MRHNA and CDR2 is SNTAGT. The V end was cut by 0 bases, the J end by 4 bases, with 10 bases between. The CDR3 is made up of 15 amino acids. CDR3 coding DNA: TGTGCCAGCAGTGACTCTTGTGCGGTAAATCAGCCCCAGCATTTT. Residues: CASSDSCAVNQPQHF.

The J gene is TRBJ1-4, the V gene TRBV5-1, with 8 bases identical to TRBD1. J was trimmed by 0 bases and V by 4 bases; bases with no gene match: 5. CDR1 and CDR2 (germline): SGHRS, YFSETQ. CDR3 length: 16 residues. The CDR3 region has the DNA TGCGCCAGCAGCAGGGGACAGGTCACAACTAATGAAAAACTGTTTTTT. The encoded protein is CASSRGQVTTNEKLFF. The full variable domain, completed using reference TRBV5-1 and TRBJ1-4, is KAGVTQTPRYLIKTRGQQVTLSCSPISGHRSVSWYQQTPGQGLQFLFEYFSETQRNKGNFPGRFSGRQFSNSRSEMNVSTLELGDSALYLCASSRGQVTTNEKLFFGSGTQLSVL.

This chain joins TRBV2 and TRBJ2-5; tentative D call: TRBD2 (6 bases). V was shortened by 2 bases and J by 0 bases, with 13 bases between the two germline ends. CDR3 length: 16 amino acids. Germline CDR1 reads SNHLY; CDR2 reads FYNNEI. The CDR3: CASSEMAGSYQETQYF. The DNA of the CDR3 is TGTGCCAGCAGTGAAATGGCGGGGTCGTACCAAGAGACCCAGTACTTC.